This T cell receptor (beta chain) was obtained from a study of regulatory T cells in long-lasting Graves disease. Time point described: newly diagnosed GD, antithyroid drugs for less than 3 months. The TCR library was made from RNA extracted from PBMCs. Diagnoses of Graves' disease were made by American Thyroid Association guidelines. CDR3 length: 13 amino acids. The germline CDR1 and CDR2 sequences are MGHRA and YSYEKL. Trimming stripped 3 bases from V and 12 bases from J, with 15 bases between. On this clonotype: Its matching antigen is unknown.

Study results and limitations: TRBV28, TRBJ1-2 and TRBJ2-5 were segments that persistent disease favored.

Libraries of TCR beta came from iRepertoire HTBI primers plus Arm-PCR of CDR3 regions. One entry per CDR3 protein, called by TCRdb with MiXCR from the multiplex PCR reads. The sample carries 410,000 or so distinct CDR3 sequences, about 15% recorded once. The data were also submitted as part of a second study, on T cells in Graves' hyperthyroidism and ophthalmopathy. This second study notes: Not enrolled were patients with uncontrolled infection, other autoimmune disease, pregnancy or lactation.

Source: peripheral blood mononuclear cells (PBMCs), taken at new diagnosis, from a patient treated with antithyroid drugs. The genes are TRBV4-1 and TRBJ2-1; no firm D call. The sequence derives from a woman younger than 45 with Graves disease. The CDR3 loop reads CASSHGAVSGQFF. The CDR3 DNA reads as TGCGCCAGCAGCCACGGAGCTGTCTCTGGGCAGTTCTTC.